This T cell receptor beta chain is drawn from a study of cytomegalovirus exposure and HLA in healthy donors. Findings and caveats of the study: The listing of 150 or so TCR beta chains classed them as cytomegalovirus-associated.

The V segment lost 4 bases and the J segment 6 bases; nucleotides outside the gene matches: 3. The CDR3 is 14 amino acids. Per germline, CDR1 MRHNA and CDR2 SNTAGT. A note on this clone: The target antigen is unknown.

PCR amplification relied on 60 Vbeta primers (plus 13 Jbeta primers). Sequenced by immunoSEQ multiplex PCR; TCRdb stores in-frame clones only, minus some. The sample includes about 150,000 clones, approximately 80% seen only once; the top ten take 1.2%. The TCR originated in a boy aged 2 to 10 in good health and CMV-seronegative. This chain connects TRBV6-4 to TRBJ2-3, with 11 bases lining up with TRBD2. Sequencing used PBMCs. The CDR3 loop reads CASSVAGGQDTQYF. The CDR3 bases are TGTGCCAGCAGTGTAGCGGGGGGGCAGGATACGCAGTATTTT.